This TCR beta chain was sequenced during a study of blood T cell repertoires in COVID-19. In the study's own analysis: Amplifying reference gene primers gave estimates of nucleated cell counts. Produced via immunoSEQ multiplex PCR; TCRdb's table is partial and in-frame only. That table supplies the V and J calls and clone size; D and trimming were determined from the DNA. In the table there are around 95,000 clones, about 83% of which are singletons. Germline trimming cut 0 bases from V and 4 bases from J; bases unmatched to any gene: 1. Germline V CDR1 and CDR2: SGHKS, YYEKEE (reference sequence). The CDR3 has 14 amino acids.

This clonotype was obtained from a human donor in a cohort sampled during active COVID-19. The chain combines TRBV5-5 with TRBJ2-5, with 9 bases identical to TRBD2. The specimen was peripheral blood. CDR3 protein: CASSLETSGETQYF. The DNA of the CDR3 is TGTGCCAGCAGCTTGGAGACTAGCGGAGAGACCCAGTACTTC.